The 31 T cell receptor beta chains below were found in one sample sequenced in a study of CD8 T cells in Susac syndrome. RNA amounts of roughly 0.5 to 1 ug underwent reverse transcription with random hexamers. MiXCR, run by TCRdb on the immunoSEQ multiplex PCR reads, gives a single entry per CDR3 protein. Here the sample spans roughly 150,000 distinct CDR3 sequences, roughly 94% being singletons. Sample: CD4+ T cells from PBMCs. The source is a human donor with multiple sclerosis.

The rearrangement uses TRBV18 and TRBJ1-1, with TRBD1 as a possible D gene (6 bases). Trimming cost V 1 base and J 1 base, with 10 bases left between them. Germline V gives CDR1 KGHSH, CDR2 LQKENI. The CDR3 runs to 15 residues. The CDR3 is CASSPRGPTNTEAFF. The CDR3 DNA sequence: TGTGCCAGCTCACCACGGGGGCCGACGAACACTGAAGCTTTCTTT.

This chain links TRBV28 with TRBJ1-5; TRBD1 agrees at 7 bases. The trim removed 6 bases at V and 0 bases at J, leaving 5 bases unmatched. CDR3 length equals 15 residues. The germline V gene has CDR1 MDHEN and CDR2 SYDVKM. In nucleotides, the CDR3 is TGTGCCAGCAGAACGACAGGGAATAGCAATCAGCCCCAGCATTTT. Residues: CASRTTGNSNQPQHF.

J is TRBJ2-7 and V is TRBV7-8, with a weak D call TRBD2 (6 bases). CDR1 is SGHVS, CDR2 FQNEAQ, per germline. V gave up 1 base and J gave up 0 bases, with 10 bases separating them. This CDR3 comprises 15 residues. Here the CDR3 reads CASSLEYGSSYEQYF. CDR3 sequence (DNA): TGTGCCAGCAGCTTAGAATACGGGAGCTCCTACGAGCAGTACTTC. Full variable domain (remainder filled in from reference TRBV7-8 and TRBJ2-7): GAGVSQSPRYKVAKRGQDVALRCDPISGHVSLFWYQQALGQGPEFLTYFQNEAQLDKSGLPSDRFFAERPEGSVSTLKIQRTQQEDSAVYLCASSLEYGSSYEQYFGPGTRLTVT.

The J gene is TRBJ1-2, the V gene TRBV6-6, with 8 bases identical to TRBD1. V was pared by 5 bases and J by 8 bases, with 13 bases of the junction left unmatched. Germline V gives CDR1 MNHNY, CDR2 SVGAGI (reference sequence). The CDR3 has 15 residues. The CDR3 region is CASSGQGRISGGYTF. The CDR3 bases are TGTGCCAGCAGTGGACAGGGACGTATAAGTGGAGGCTACACCTTC.

This clonotype was detected only a few times. The rearrangement links TRBV29-1 to TRBJ2-5, with D tentatively TRBD1 (6 bases). The CDR3 runs to 13 residues. Germline V gives CDR1 SQVTM, CDR2 ANQGSEA. V lost 2 bases and J 2 bases, leaving 9 bases between the germline ends. This CDR3 reads CSVERDIQETQYF. The CDR3 coding sequence is TGCAGCGTTGAAAGGGACATTCAAGAGACCCAGTACTTC.

The chain employs TRBV9 and TRBJ2-1; 10 bases align to TRBD2. Germline trimming cut 4 bases from V and 7 bases from J; bases unmatched to any gene: 5. Germline assignment: CDR1 SGDLS and CDR2 YYNGEE. CDR3 length: 14 amino acids. The CDR3 sequence: CASSPPSGRNEQFF. The CDR3 nucleotides read TGTGCCAGCAGCCCCCCTAGCGGGAGAAATGAGCAGTTCTTC.

The chain couples TRBV20-1 to TRBJ1-1, with D hard to call. Germline V lookup: CDR1 DFQATT, CDR2 SNEGSKA (reference sequence). The CDR3 length is 15 residues. V shed 3 bases and J shed 0 bases, with 14 bases lying between them. The CDR3 sequence: CSASNSPNMNTEAFF. The CDR3 region has the DNA TGCAGTGCTAGTAACAGCCCCAACATGAACACTGAAGCTTTCTTT.

The chain carries TRBV11-3 and TRBJ2-3, with a possible D match to TRBD1 (6 bases). Trimming stripped 5 bases from V and 7 bases from J, with 13 bases between. In germline, CDR1 is SGHNT, CDR2 YENEEA. This CDR3 region has 13 residues. The CDR3 nucleotides are TGTGCCAGCAGCCCCCGGGACACCCATACGCAGTATTTT. It codes for CASSPRDTHTQYF. Full variable domain (rest looked up from reference TRBV11-3 and TRBJ2-3): EAGVVQSPRYKIIEKKQPVAFWCNPISGHNTLYWYLQNLGQGPELLIRYENEEAVDDSQLPKDRFSAERLKGVDSTLKIQPAELGDSAVYLCASSPRDTHTQYFGPGTRLTVL.

The gene calls are TRBV7-2 and TRBJ2-4; D is uncertain. V was cut by 5 bases and J by 5 bases, with 13 bases left in between. The CDR3 sequence is 14 residues long. Germline V CDR1 and CDR2: SGHTA, FQGNSA. For the CDR3, the DNA is TGTGCCAGCAGCCCCATTTCATCAGAAAACATTCAGTACTTC. Protein sequence: CASSPISSENIQYF.

The V and J genes are TRBV5-1 and TRBJ1-1; possible D gene TRBD1, 6 bases. CDR3 length equals 15 residues. The germline gives CDR1 SGHRS, CDR2 YFSETQ. With 0 bases removed from V and 3 bases from J, the gap between germline ends came to 12 bases. CDR3 sequence reads: CASSLDVRGDTEAFF. The CDR3 DNA reads as TGCGCCAGCAGCTTGGATGTCAGGGGTGACACTGAAGCTTTCTTT.

The sample holds a few counts of this clonotype. The chain has TRBV12-3 or TRBV12-4 and TRBJ2-2, with D unclear. Trimming removed 6 bases from V and 8 bases from J, with 7 bases in between. The CDR3 has 11 amino acids. The CDR3 is CASSVSGELFF. The CDR3 nucleotides read TGTGCCAGCAGCGTGTCGGGGGAGCTGTTTTTT.

The chain has TRBV5-6 and TRBJ1-5; D remains ambiguous. Looked up from germline, CDR1 is SGHDT and CDR2 is YYEEEE. Trimming left V 2 bases short and J 1 base short, with 7 bases between. The CDR3 is made up of 14 amino acids. The CDR3 DNA reads TGTGCCAGCAGCTTCCTTGGAAGCAATCAGCCCCAGCATTTT. This encodes CASSFLGSNQPQHF.

This clonotype was seen a single time. The V gene is TRBV6-5, the J gene TRBJ2-1, with 8 bases that match TRBD1. This CDR3 contains 15 residues. Germline V gene data show CDR1 as MNHEY and CDR2 as SVGAGI. J lost 9 bases, V lost 0 bases, and 7 bases had no gene match. In DNA, the CDR3 is TGTGCCAGCAGTTACTCAGGTGGACAGGGAGGTGAGCAGTTCTTC. Protein product: CASSYSGGQGGEQFF.

The V and J genes are TRBV13 and TRBJ2-1; D uncertain. This CDR3 is built from 18 residues. Germline lookup yields CDR1 PRHDT and CDR2 FYEKMQ (reference sequence). The V end was cut by 4 bases, the J end by 0 bases, with 19 bases between. CDR3 DNA sequence: TGTGCCAGCAGCTCTATAGTACAGATCTTTTCCTCCTACAATGAGCAGTTCTTC. Protein: CASSSIVQIFSSYNEQFF.

This chain uses TRBV9 with TRBJ2-7; D unresolved. V gave up 4 bases and J gave up 0 bases, with 8 bases separating them. Germline lookup yields CDR1 SGDLS and CDR2 YYNGEE. The CDR3 runs 13 residues. The DNA for the CDR3 is TGTGCCAGCAGCATTGGCATCTCCTACGAGCAGTACTTC. Amino acid sequence: CASSIGISYEQYF.

The gene calls are TRBV4-2 and TRBJ1-3; the D gene is possibly TRBD1 (5 bases). The CDR3 has 15 amino acids. Trimming stripped 8 bases from V and 0 bases from J, with 14 bases between. CDR1 is LGHNA, CDR2 YNFKEQ, per germline. CDR3 amino acids: CASRRGGDSGNTIYF. CDR3 nucleotides: TGTGCCAGCCGCCGAGGAGGGGACTCTGGAAACACCATATATTTT.

The genes are TRBV30 and TRBJ1-1, with a tentative D call TRBD1 (5 bases). The V end lost 8 bases, the J end lost 4 bases, and 17 bases lay between the germline ends. The CDR3 covers 13 residues. Germline CDR1 reads GTSNPN; CDR2 reads SVGIG (reference sequence). The DNA for the CDR3 is TGTGCCCTGCTCGGGGCCTGGGGCACTGAAGCTTTCTTT. Translation gives CALLGAWGTEAFF.

The J gene is TRBJ2-4, the V gene TRBV19; tentative D call: TRBD2 (5 bases). The V and J ends lost 4 bases and 8 bases respectively, with 9 bases between them. Germline assignment: CDR1 LNHDA and CDR2 SQIVND (reference sequence). The CDR3 covers 12 residues. CDR3 in amino acids: CASSTTEDIQYF. CDR3 sequence (DNA): TGTGCCAGTAGTACGACGGAGGACATTCAGTACTTC.

The rearrangement joins TRBV15 to TRBJ2-7; a possible D gene is TRBD2 (6 bases). Germline V lookup: CDR1 LNHNV, CDR2 YYDKDF (reference sequence). The ends were cut back, 5 bases at V and 2 bases at J, with 10 bases in the middle. This CDR3 is built from 13 residues. CDR3 nucleotide sequence: TGTGCCACCAGCCGGCGGGAAGCCTACGAGCAGTACTTC. It translates to CATSRREAYEQYF.

This sequence joins TRBV2 and TRBJ1-5; a possible D gene is TRBD1 (6 bases). V was trimmed by 4 bases and J by 4 bases, leaving 14 bases between them. Germline CDR1 is SNHLY and CDR2 is FYNNEI. The CDR3 is made up of 15 amino acids. CDR3 loop: CASSADGQKNQPQHF. The DNA for the CDR3 is TGTGCCAGCAGTGCCGACGGACAGAAGAATCAGCCCCAGCATTTT. The variable domain in full, completed from reference TRBV2 and TRBJ1-5, reads EPEVTQTPSHQVTQMGQEVILRCVPISNHLYFYWYRQILGQKVEFLVSFYNNEISEKSEIFDDQFSVERPDGSNFTLKIRSTKLEDSAMYFCASSADGQKNQPQHFGDGTRLSIL.

The chain combines TRBV12-3 or TRBV12-4 with TRBJ1-3; no clear D. The CDR3 runs 15 residues. Trimming removed 5 bases from V and 9 bases from J, with 20 bases in between. The CDR3 DNA follows: TGTGCCAGCAGTCTCTCGAGCACGGGTATCGGCACCATATATTTT. This codes for CASSLSSTGIGTIYF.

The rearrangement links TRBV5-1 to TRBJ2-5; D remains unclear. Trimming left V 0 bases short and J 2 bases short, with 5 bases between. The CDR3 spans 13 residues. Germline assignment: CDR1 SGHRS and CDR2 YFSETQ. The CDR3 coding sequence is TGCGCCAGCAGCTTGGAGGCACAAGAGACCCAGTACTTC. This sequence encodes CASSLEAQETQYF.

This clonotype was counted a single time. The chain joins TRBV10-3 to TRBJ2-7, with D unresolved. Germline-derived CDR1 and CDR2 are ENHRY and SYGVKD. CDR3 length: 13 residues. V lost 9 bases, J lost 0 bases, and 12 bases lay in between. In nucleotides, the CDR3 is TGTGCCATTAGTTTCACCTCCTCCTACGAGCAGTACTTC. Amino acids: CAISFTSSYEQYF.

The gene calls are TRBV2 and TRBJ1-5; D is unresolved. This CDR3 contains 14 residues. CDR1 SNHLY and CDR2 FYNNEI come from the germline V gene. The V gene lost 1 base and the J gene lost 5 bases, with 9 bases spanning the gap. CDR3 protein: CASSEEVGDQPQHF. The CDR3 DNA follows: TGTGCCAGCAGTGAAGAGGTCGGGGATCAGCCCCAGCATTTT.

The chain uses TRBV24-1 and TRBJ2-6; D might be TRBD1 or TRBD2, each matching 5 bases. Germline assignment: CDR1 KGHDR and CDR2 SFDVKD. The CDR3 spans 15 residues. V was pared by 5 bases and J by 3 bases, with 10 bases between. CDR3: CATSVSGLGANVLTF. In nucleotides, the CDR3 is TGTGCCACCAGTGTCTCGGGGCTTGGGGCCAACGTCCTGACTTTC.

The genes are TRBV11-2 and TRBJ2-2; D unresolved. The ends were cut back, 0 bases at V and 4 bases at J, with 6 bases in the middle. CDR3 length equals 14 residues. CDR1 and CDR2 from the germline V gene are SGHAT and FQNNGV. CDR3 protein: CASSLDLSTGELFF. CDR3 in DNA: TGTGCCAGCAGCTTAGATCTGAGCACCGGGGAGCTGTTTTTT.

CDR3 nucleotide sequence: TGTGCCAGCAGCCAAGTCGTCGGCGCTACGTCGTCCGAGCAGTACTTC. It specifies CASSQVVGATSSEQYF. V usage is TRBV14 and J usage is TRBJ2-7; no firm D call. Germline CDR1 is SGHDN and CDR2 is FVKESK. This CDR3 contains 16 residues. V was pared by 1 base and J by 6 bases, with 19 bases between.

This CDR3 reads CASSQTHVRQFF. In DNA form, the CDR3 reads TGTGCCAGCAGCCAAACACACGTTCGTCAGTTCTTC. The chain has TRBV3-1 and TRBJ2-1; D uncertain. The length of the CDR3 is 12 residues. With 2 bases removed from V and 13 bases from J, the gap between germline ends came to 12 bases. Germline V gene sequence: CDR1 LGHDT, CDR2 YNNKEL (reference sequence).

This chain joins TRBV30 and TRBJ2-2; D tentatively fits TRBD1 or TRBD2 (5 bases each). CDR3 length equals 13 residues. The germline gives CDR1 GTSNPN, CDR2 SVGIG (reference sequence). Trimming left V 3 bases short and J 5 bases short, with 10 bases between. In nucleotides, the CDR3 is TGTGCCTGGAGGGGGACCAGAACCGGGGAGCTGTTTTTT. It specifies CAWRGTRTGELFF.

The chain is built from TRBV7-2 and TRBJ2-6; D not certain. The V end lost 8 bases, the J end lost 0 bases, and 5 bases lay between the germline ends. This CDR3 comprises 13 residues. Germline CDR1 reads SGHTA; CDR2 reads FQGNSA. The CDR3 coding sequence is TGTGCCAGCGGGGACTCTGGGGCCAACGTCCTGACTTTC. It specifies CASGDSGANVLTF.

This clonotype was recorded only once. J is TRBJ2-3 and V is TRBV20-1, with D possibly TRBD2 on 5 matching bases. Germline values: CDR1 DFQATT, CDR2 SNEGSKA (reference sequence). The length of the CDR3 is 11 residues. Trimming left V 7 bases short and J 5 bases short, with 10 bases between. CDR3: CSGRGKDTQYF. The DNA of the CDR3 is TGCAGTGGACGGGGTAAAGATACGCAGTATTTT.